The rows below give T cell receptor beta chains drawn from one sample of a study of T-cell memory formation after mild COVID-19. TCRdb independently ran MiXCR on the 5' RACE reads; one entry per CDR3 protein. The sample consists of 40,000 to 45,000 distinct CDR3 sequences, nearly 9.5% of them appearing once. Sequencing was performed on PBMCs or a T cell subset sorted from them (not recorded which). These receptors all come from an adult woman who had mild COVID-19 (a few samples of this study predate the infection). Cell type and time point are not known. The CDR3 runs from the conserved cysteine through the conserved F or W. The D gene is left open where the match is weak. Some rows mark clone size as missing; the rest say once, few, many or name a class of expanded clone.

clone_size: .
d_call: .
j_call: TRBJ1-5
v_call: TRBV19
cdr3_aa: CASSSGQPQHF
cdr3_nt: TGTGCCAGTAGTTCGGGCCAGCCCCAGCATTTT

clone_size: few
d_call: TRBD1
j_call: TRBJ1-2
v_call: TRBV11-2
cdr3_aa: CASSRGDRDNGYTF
cdr3_nt: TGTGCCAGCAGCAGAGGGGACAGGGATAATGGCTACACCTTC

clone_size: many
d_call: .
j_call: TRBJ1-2
v_call: TRBV4-3
cdr3_aa: CASSQTRGEWSYGYTF
cdr3_nt: TGCGCCAGCAGCCAAACTCGGGGGGAATGGAGCTATGGCTACACCTTC

clone_size: few
d_call: .
j_call: TRBJ1-6
v_call: TRBV7-9
cdr3_aa: CASRPPDFNSPLHF
cdr3_nt: TGTGCCAGCCGTCCCCCGGATTTTAATTCACCCCTCCACTTT

clone_size: few
d_call: TRBD1
j_call: TRBJ1-5
v_call: TRBV30
cdr3_aa: CAWSWGQGTNQPQHF
cdr3_nt: TGTGCCTGGAGCTGGGGACAGGGGACAAATCAGCCCCAGCATTTT

clone_size: .
d_call: .
j_call: TRBJ2-1
v_call: TRBV7-2
cdr3_aa: CASRPGTSLLEQFF
cdr3_nt: TGTGCCAGCAGACCCGGGACTTCCCTTCTGGAGCAGTTCTTC

clone_size: many
d_call: .
j_call: TRBJ2-3
v_call: TRBV20-1
cdr3_aa: CSASSRAGGTDTQYF
cdr3_nt: TGCAGTGCTAGCTCGAGGGCAGGGGGCACAGATACGCAGTATTTT

clone_size: .
d_call: TRBD1
j_call: TRBJ1-6
v_call: TRBV20-1
cdr3_aa: CSARTSGTGYTSPLHF
cdr3_nt: TGCAGTGCTAGGACCTCCGGGACAGGGTATACTTCACCCCTCCACTTT

clone_size: few
d_call: .
j_call: TRBJ1-1
v_call: TRBV3-1
cdr3_aa: CASSPPVGARTEAFF
cdr3_nt: TGTGCCAGCAGCCCTCCCGTGGGGGCGAGGACTGAAGCTTTCTTT

clone_size: many
d_call: .
j_call: TRBJ1-5
v_call: TRBV5-1
cdr3_aa: CASSLEGYSNQPQHF
cdr3_nt: TGCGCCAGCAGCTTGGAGGGGTATAGCAATCAGCCCCAGCATTTT

clone_size: .
d_call: .
j_call: TRBJ2-1
v_call: TRBV6-4
cdr3_aa: CASSDSSVTYNEQFF
cdr3_nt: TGTGCCAGCAGTGACTCTAGCGTGACCTACAATGAGCAGTTCTTC

clone_size: many
d_call: TRBD2
j_call: TRBJ2-1
v_call: TRBV11-2
cdr3_aa: CASSSGLAYNEQFF
cdr3_nt: TGTGCCAGCAGTTCCGGACTAGCGTACAATGAGCAGTTCTTC

clone_size: .
d_call: TRBD1
j_call: TRBJ1-6
v_call: TRBV2
cdr3_aa: CASSGQGKGYNSPLHF
cdr3_nt: TGTGCCAGCAGTGGACAGGGGAAAGGATATAATTCACCCCTCCACTTT

clone_size: many
d_call: TRBD1
j_call: TRBJ2-1
v_call: TRBV19
cdr3_aa: CASVGTAYNEQFF
cdr3_nt: TGTGCCAGCGTGGGGACAGCCTACAATGAGCAGTTCTTC

clone_size: few
d_call: .
j_call: TRBJ2-2
v_call: TRBV5-4
cdr3_aa: CASSSGTLNTGELFF
cdr3_nt: TGTGCCAGCAGCTCCGGGACGCTGAACACCGGGGAGCTGTTTTTT

clone_size: .
d_call: TRBD2
j_call: TRBJ2-4
v_call: TRBV19
cdr3_aa: CASRGQSGRPRGDIQYF
cdr3_nt: TGTGCCAGTAGGGGACAGAGCGGGAGGCCCCGAGGGGACATTCAGTACTTC

clone_size: few
d_call: TRBD1
j_call: TRBJ1-5
v_call: TRBV5-8
cdr3_aa: CASSGTGAINQPQHF
cdr3_nt: TGTGCCAGCAGCGGGACAGGGGCGATCAATCAGCCCCAGCATTTT

clone_size: few
d_call: .
j_call: TRBJ2-2
v_call: TRBV27
cdr3_aa: CASTRPPGELFF
cdr3_nt: TGTGCCAGCACGCGGCCCCCCGGGGAGCTGTTTTTT

clone_size: many
d_call: .
j_call: TRBJ2-5
v_call: TRBV3-1
cdr3_aa: CASSQGSRGGQETQYF
cdr3_nt: TGTGCCAGCAGCCAAGGAAGTAGGGGCGGCCAAGAGACCCAGTACTTC

clone_size: .
d_call: TRBD2
j_call: TRBJ2-2
v_call: TRBV20-1
cdr3_aa: CSARASGPLGGELFF
cdr3_nt: TGCAGTGCTAGAGCTAGCGGGCCGTTGGGCGGGGAGCTGTTTTTT

clone_size: .
d_call: .
j_call: TRBJ2-7
v_call: TRBV5-1
cdr3_aa: CASRPGEGDEQYF
cdr3_nt: TGCGCCAGCCGCCCGGGAGAAGGCGACGAGCAGTACTTC

clone_size: many
d_call: TRBD1
j_call: TRBJ2-4
v_call: TRBV28
cdr3_aa: CASSSGTGGIRENIQYF
cdr3_nt: TGTGCCAGCAGTTCTGGGACAGGGGGGATTAGGGAAAACATTCAGTACTTC

clone_size: many
d_call: .
j_call: TRBJ2-5
v_call: TRBV7-2
cdr3_aa: CASSLAELAGQETQYF
cdr3_nt: TGTGCCAGCAGCTTAGCCGAGCTAGCCGGCCAAGAGACCCAGTACTTC

clone_size: many
d_call: .
j_call: TRBJ2-1
v_call: TRBV25-1
cdr3_aa: CASRTPVGYPEQFF
cdr3_nt: TGTGCCAGCCGAACCCCGGTGGGCTACCCTGAGCAGTTCTTC

clone_size: many
d_call: TRBD2
j_call: TRBJ2-1
v_call: TRBV12-3/TRBV12-4
cdr3_aa: CASSLRGGYNEQFF
cdr3_nt: TGTGCCAGCAGTCTACGGGGGGGGTACAATGAGCAGTTCTTC

clone_size: many
d_call: .
j_call: TRBJ1-2
v_call: TRBV29-1
cdr3_aa: CSVTRGYGYTF
cdr3_nt: TGCAGCGTGACCAGAGGCTATGGCTACACCTTC

clone_size: .
d_call: TRBD2
j_call: TRBJ2-7
v_call: TRBV20-1
cdr3_aa: CSAGPSSGGAQIDSYEQYF
cdr3_nt: TGCAGTGCTGGGCCCTCTAGCGGGGGGGCCCAGATAGACTCCTACGAGCAGTACTTC

clone_size: many
d_call: .
j_call: TRBJ2-7
v_call: TRBV29-1
cdr3_aa: CSVEGWPPYEQYF
cdr3_nt: TGCAGCGTTGAAGGTTGGCCACCCTACGAGCAGTACTTC

clone_size: medium-sized
d_call: TRBD2
j_call: TRBJ2-3
v_call: TRBV6-1
cdr3_aa: CASNTFGTSVYF
cdr3_nt: TGTGCCAGCAACACCTTCGGGACTAGCGTTTATTTT

clone_size: .
d_call: .
j_call: TRBJ2-7
v_call: TRBV5-6
cdr3_aa: CASSYGQNTYEQYF
cdr3_nt: TGTGCCAGCAGCTATGGACAGAATACCTACGAGCAGTACTTC

clone_size: few
d_call: TRBD2
j_call: TRBJ2-1
v_call: TRBV7-2
cdr3_aa: CASSLGGLAYEQFF
cdr3_nt: TGTGCCAGCAGCTTAGGGGGACTAGCGTATGAGCAGTTCTTC

clone_size: .
d_call: .
j_call: TRBJ1-2
v_call: TRBV18
cdr3_aa: CASSPREAGYTF
cdr3_nt: TGTGCCAGCTCACCACGGGAGGCTGGCTACACCTTC

clone_size: .
d_call: TRBD2
j_call: TRBJ2-2
v_call: TRBV20-1
cdr3_aa: CSALRLAGGPGELFF
cdr3_nt: TGCAGTGCTCTCCGACTAGCGGGGGGGCCCGGGGAGCTGTTTTTT

clone_size: .
d_call: TRBD1
j_call: TRBJ1-2
v_call: TRBV10-3
cdr3_aa: CAISGQGTFGYTF
cdr3_nt: TGTGCCATCAGCGGACAGGGTACTTTTGGCTACACCTTC

clone_size: few
d_call: .
j_call: TRBJ2-7
v_call: TRBV6-5
cdr3_aa: CASSYKRQGYEQYF
cdr3_nt: TGTGCCAGCAGTTACAAGCGGCAGGGCTACGAGCAGTACTTC

clone_size: many
d_call: .
j_call: TRBJ2-2
v_call: TRBV3-1
cdr3_aa: CASSLGGARTGELFF
cdr3_nt: TGTGCCAGCAGCCTAGGGGGGGCTCGCACCGGGGAGCTGTTTTTT

clone_size: many
d_call: TRBD1
j_call: TRBJ1-1
v_call: TRBV7-8
cdr3_aa: CASSLDRAFGTEAFF
cdr3_nt: TGTGCCAGCAGCCTGGACAGGGCGTTCGGCACTGAAGCTTTCTTT

clone_size: many
d_call: .
j_call: TRBJ2-1
v_call: TRBV12-3/TRBV12-4
cdr3_aa: CASSSGGAGEQFF
cdr3_nt: TGTGCCAGCAGTTCAGGGGGGGCTGGTGAGCAGTTCTTC

clone_size: .
d_call: .
j_call: TRBJ2-5
v_call: TRBV7-2
cdr3_aa: CASSLSLSNQETQYF
cdr3_nt: TGTGCCAGCAGCCTTTCCTTATCAAACCAAGAGACCCAGTACTTC

clone_size: few
d_call: .
j_call: TRBJ1-1
v_call: TRBV3-1
cdr3_aa: CAAGAEAPNTEAFF
cdr3_nt: TGTGCCGCCGGGGCAGAGGCACCCAACACTGAAGCTTTCTTT

clone_size: .
d_call: .
j_call: TRBJ1-2
v_call: TRBV9
cdr3_aa: CASSNPDIYGYTF
cdr3_nt: TGTGCCAGCAGCAATCCGGACATCTATGGCTACACCTTC

clone_size: many
d_call: TRBD2
j_call: TRBJ2-4
v_call: TRBV20-1
cdr3_aa: CSARKTSGGAEAKNIQYF
cdr3_nt: TGCAGTGCTAGGAAGACTAGCGGGGGGGCGGAAGCCAAAAACATTCAGTACTTC

clone_size: .
d_call: TRBD1
j_call: TRBJ2-1
v_call: TRBV20-1
cdr3_aa: CSARDHGQAYNEQFF
cdr3_nt: TGCAGTGCTAGAGACCACGGACAGGCCTACAATGAGCAGTTCTTC

clone_size: few
d_call: .
j_call: TRBJ2-1
v_call: TRBV9
cdr3_aa: CASMVGQGMGEQFF
cdr3_nt: TGTGCCAGCATGGTGGGGCAGGGGATGGGTGAGCAGTTCTTC

clone_size: .
d_call: .
j_call: TRBJ2-7
v_call: TRBV30
cdr3_aa: CAWSGEGYEQYF
cdr3_nt: TGTGCCTGGAGTGGAGAGGGGTACGAGCAGTACTTC

clone_size: .
d_call: TRBD1
j_call: TRBJ2-1
v_call: TRBV15
cdr3_aa: CATSRDRGGQGNYNEQFF
cdr3_nt: TGTGCCACCAGCAGAGATAGGGGGGGACAGGGTAACTACAATGAGCAGTTCTTC

clone_size: few
d_call: .
j_call: TRBJ2-3
v_call: TRBV5-1
cdr3_aa: CASSLGEGAQYF
cdr3_nt: TGCGCCAGCAGCTTGGGAGAGGGTGCCCAGTATTTT

clone_size: many
d_call: .
j_call: TRBJ2-2
v_call: TRBV7-8
cdr3_aa: CASNTGPGELFF
cdr3_nt: TGTGCCAGCAACACAGGCCCCGGGGAGCTGTTTTTT

clone_size: .
d_call: .
j_call: TRBJ1-1
v_call: TRBV5-1
cdr3_aa: CASSLASTTEAFF
cdr3_nt: TGCGCCAGCAGCTTGGCGTCAACTACTGAAGCTTTCTTT

clone_size: few
d_call: TRBD1
j_call: TRBJ2-7
v_call: TRBV5-1
cdr3_aa: CASSLGQGYYEQYF
cdr3_nt: TGCGCCAGCAGCTTGGGACAGGGCTATTACGAGCAGTACTTC